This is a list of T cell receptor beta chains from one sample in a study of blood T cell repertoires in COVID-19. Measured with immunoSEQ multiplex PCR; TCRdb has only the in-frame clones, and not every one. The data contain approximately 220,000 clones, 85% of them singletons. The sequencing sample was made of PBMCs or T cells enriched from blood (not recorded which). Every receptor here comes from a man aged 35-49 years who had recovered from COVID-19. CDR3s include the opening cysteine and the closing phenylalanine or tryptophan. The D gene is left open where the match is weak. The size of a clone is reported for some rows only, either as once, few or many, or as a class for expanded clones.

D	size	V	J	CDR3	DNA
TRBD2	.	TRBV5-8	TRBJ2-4	CASSLVPASGRIKNIQYF	TGTGCCAGCAGCTTGGTCCCGGCTAGCGGGAGGATCAAAAACATTCAGTACTTC
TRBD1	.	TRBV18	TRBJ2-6	CASSPGTGLNSGANVLTF	TGTGCCAGCTCACCCGGGACAGGGCTAAACTCTGGGGCCAACGTCCTGACTTTC
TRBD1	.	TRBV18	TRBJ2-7	CASSENDRGLYEQYF	TGTGCCAGCTCCGAAAACGACAGGGGGCTTTACGAGCAGTACTTC
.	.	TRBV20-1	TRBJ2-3	CSALGEERYF	TGCAGTGCGCTAGGGGAAGAGCGGTATTTT
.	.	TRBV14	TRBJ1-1	CASSPNLGARAFF	TGTGCCAGCAGCCCGAATCTGGGGGCGCGAGCTTTCTTT
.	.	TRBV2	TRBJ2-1	CASSEAGGQFF	TGTGCCAGCAGTGAGGCGGGTGGGCAGTTCTTC
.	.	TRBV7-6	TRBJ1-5	CASSEGGPQHF	TGTGCCAGCAGTGAGGGTGGGCCCCAGCATTTT
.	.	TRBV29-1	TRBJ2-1	CSVEISGNEQFF	TGCAGCGTTGAAATTAGCGGCAATGAGCAGTTCTTC
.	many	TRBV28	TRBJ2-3	CASSFLSGTDTQYF	TGTGCCAGCAGTTTTCTTAGCGGCACAGATACGCAGTATTTT
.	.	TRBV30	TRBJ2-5	CAWGASGVETQYF	TGTGCCTGGGGAGCCTCAGGGGTAGAGACCCAGTACTTC
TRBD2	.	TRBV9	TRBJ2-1	CASSVASGISYNEQFF	TGTGCCAGCAGCGTAGCTAGCGGGATATCCTACAATGAGCAGTTCTTC
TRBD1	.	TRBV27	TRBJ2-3	CASSSRDRATDTQYF	TGTGCCAGCAGTTCCCGGGACAGGGCGACAGATACGCAGTATTTT
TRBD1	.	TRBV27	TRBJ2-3	CASSLTGGGDTQYF	TGTGCCAGCAGTTTGACAGGGGGTGGAGATACGCAGTATTTT
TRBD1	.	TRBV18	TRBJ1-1	CASSPSPGGMNTEAFF	TGTGCCAGCTCACCCTCGCCAGGGGGGATGAACACTGAAGCTTTCTTT
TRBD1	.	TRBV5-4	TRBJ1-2	CASSLPTGKGYGYTF	TGTGCCAGCAGCTTACCGACAGGGAAGGGCTATGGCTACACCTTC
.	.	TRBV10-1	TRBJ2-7	CASSARGSSYEQYF	TGCGCCAGCAGTGCTCGGGGGAGCTCCTACGAGCAGTACTTC
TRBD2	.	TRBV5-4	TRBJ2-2	CASSFPGGGSSTGELFF	TGTGCCAGCAGCTTTCCGGGAGGCGGGAGCAGTACCGGGGAGCTGTTTTTT
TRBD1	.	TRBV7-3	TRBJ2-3	CASSLDRTADTQYF	TGTGCCAGCAGCCTGGACAGGACCGCAGATACGCAGTATTTT
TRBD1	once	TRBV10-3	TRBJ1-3	CAISEGQGRNTIYF	TGTGCCATCAGTGAAGGACAGGGGAGAAACACCATATATTTT
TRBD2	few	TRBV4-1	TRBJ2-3	CASSPEGSGSIDTQYF	TGCGCCAGCAGCCCTGAGGGTAGCGGGAGTATCGATACGCAGTATTTT
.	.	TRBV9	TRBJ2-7	CASSPSGAGEQYF	TGTGCCAGCAGCCCGTCGGGAGCGGGCGAGCAGTACTTC
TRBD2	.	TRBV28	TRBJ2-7	CASSLQRGGSYEQYF	TGTGCCAGCAGTTTACAGCGGGGGGGATCCTACGAGCAGTACTTC
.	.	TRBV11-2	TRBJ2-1	CASRSISSWKQFF	TGTGCCAGCAGATCTATTAGTAGCTGGAAGCAGTTCTTC
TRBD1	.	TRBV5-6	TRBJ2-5	CASTSDRTLQETQYF	TGTGCCAGCACCTCGGACAGGACCCTCCAAGAGACCCAGTACTTC
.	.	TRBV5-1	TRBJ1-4	CASSPDSNEKLFF	TGCGCCAGCAGCCCAGACAGTAATGAAAAACTGTTTTTT
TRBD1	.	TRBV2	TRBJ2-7	CASNPQGGTYEQYF	TGTGCCAGCAATCCACAGGGGGGAACCTACGAGCAGTACTTC
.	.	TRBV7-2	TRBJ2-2	CASSPARRGTGELFF	TGTGCCAGCAGTCCGGCCCGTAGGGGAACCGGGGAGCTGTTTTTT
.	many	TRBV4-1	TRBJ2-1	CASSQDPASRDEQFF	TGCGCCAGCAGCCAAGACCCCGCTTCCAGGGATGAGCAGTTCTTC
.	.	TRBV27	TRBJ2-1	CASSFGDEGGSQQFF	TGTGCCAGCAGTTTTGGTGACGAGGGGGGGAGCCAGCAGTTCTTC
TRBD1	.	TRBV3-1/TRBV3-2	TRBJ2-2	CASSPGTGRSGELFF	TGTGCCAGCAGCCCCGGGACAGGTCGATCCGGGGAGCTGTTTTTT
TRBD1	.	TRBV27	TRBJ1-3	CASSSSPGQGSRNTIYF	TGTGCCAGCAGCAGCAGCCCCGGACAGGGAAGTCGAAACACCATATATTTT
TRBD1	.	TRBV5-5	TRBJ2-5	CASSLTGVGVQETQYF	TGTGCCAGCAGCTTAACAGGGGTGGGGGTCCAAGAGACCCAGTACTTC
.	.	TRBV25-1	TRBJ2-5	CASSDPPDQETQYF	TGTGCCAGCAGTGACCCCCCGGACCAAGAGACCCAGTACTTC
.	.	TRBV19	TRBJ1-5	CASNLYNQPQHF	TGTGCCAGTAATTTGTACAATCAGCCCCAGCATTTT
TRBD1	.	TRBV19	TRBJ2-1	CASSILRTGANEQFF	TGTGCCAGTAGTATTTTAAGGACAGGGGCTAATGAGCAGTTCTTC
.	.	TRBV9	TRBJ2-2	CASSVRAGNTGELFF	TGTGCCAGCAGCGTCCGGGCGGGAAACACCGGGGAGCTGTTTTTT
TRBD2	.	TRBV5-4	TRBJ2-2	CASSSTSGSPAGELFF	TGTGCCAGCAGCAGCACTAGCGGGAGTCCCGCCGGGGAGCTGTTTTTT
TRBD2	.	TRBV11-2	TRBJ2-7	CASSSLAGVREQYF	TGTGCCAGCAGCTCCCTAGCGGGAGTGAGGGAGCAGTACTTC
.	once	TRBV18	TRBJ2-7	CASSPRTVGSYEQYF	TGTGCCAGCTCACCCCGGACAGTTGGTTCCTACGAGCAGTACTTC
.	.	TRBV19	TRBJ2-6	CASRESGANVLTF	TGTGCCAGTAGGGAGTCTGGGGCCAACGTCCTGACTTTC
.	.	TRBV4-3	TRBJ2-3	CASSPNWASTSTDTQYF	TGCGCCAGCAGCCCCAATTGGGCATCGACAAGCACAGATACGCAGTATTTT
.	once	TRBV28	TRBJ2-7	CASSLVDGHMYEQYF	TGTGCCAGCAGTTTAGTCGATGGACATATGTACGAGCAGTACTTC
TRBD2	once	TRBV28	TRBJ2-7	CASSHQLAEDYEQYF	TGTGCCAGCAGCCACCAGCTAGCGGAGGACTACGAGCAGTACTTC
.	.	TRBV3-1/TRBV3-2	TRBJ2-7	CASSQDPSSYEQYF	TGTGCCAGCAGCCAAGATCCTAGCAGCTACGAGCAGTACTTC
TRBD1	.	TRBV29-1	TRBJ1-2	CSVKDRGRGYTF	TGCAGCGTGAAGGACAGGGGAAGAGGCTACACCTTC
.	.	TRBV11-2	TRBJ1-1	CASSAQGNTEAFF	TGTGCCAGCAGCGCACAGGGTAACACTGAAGCTTTCTTT
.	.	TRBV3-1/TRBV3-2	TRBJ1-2	CASSPDSSPILQYGYTF	TGTGCCAGCAGCCCGGACAGTAGTCCCATACTTCAATATGGCTACACCTTC
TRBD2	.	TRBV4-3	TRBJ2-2	CASSQDSGRAYTGELFF	TGCGCCAGCAGCCAAGATAGCGGGAGGGCCTACACCGGGGAGCTGTTTTTT
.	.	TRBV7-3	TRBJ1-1	CASSLSAGNTEAFF	TGTGCCAGCAGCTTATCAGCGGGGAACACTGAAGCTTTCTTT
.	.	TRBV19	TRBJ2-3	CASSIVQGTDTQYF	TGTGCCAGTAGTATAGTTCAGGGCACAGATACGCAGTATTTT
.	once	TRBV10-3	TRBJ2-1	CAISRGTGEQFF	TGTGCCATCAGTAGGGGGACCGGAGAGCAGTTCTTC
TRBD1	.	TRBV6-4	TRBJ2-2	CASSETGAGAGELFF	TGTGCCAGCAGCGAAACAGGGGCCGGTGCCGGGGAGCTGTTTTTT
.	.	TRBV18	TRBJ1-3	CASSPWTDLSGNTIYF	TGTGCCAGCTCACCATGGACAGACCTCTCTGGAAACACCATATATTTT
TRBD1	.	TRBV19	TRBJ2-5	CASGYPGQQETQYF	TGTGCCAGTGGCTACCCGGGACAGCAAGAGACCCAGTACTTC
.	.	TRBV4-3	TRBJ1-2	CASSQDGVGDRNYGYTF	TGCGCCAGCAGCCAAGATGGAGTGGGAGACCGAAACTATGGCTACACCTTC
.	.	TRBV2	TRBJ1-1	CASSPQENTEAFF	TGTGCCAGCAGTCCCCAGGAGAACACTGAAGCTTTCTTT
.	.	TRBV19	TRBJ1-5	CASSMGSGRTYQPQHF	TGTGCCAGTAGTATGGGGAGCGGAAGAACTTATCAGCCCCAGCATTTT